These 26 T cell receptor beta chains were all obtained from the same sample, sequenced in a study of CD8 T cell repertoires and HIV-1 epitope variants. TCRdb keeps only in-frame clones here, not all; method: immunoSEQ multiplex PCR. The sample lists over 4,000 clones; 65% to 70% were seen once. These TCRs are of unknown antigen specificity. Sequencing was performed on cultured CD8+ T cells derived from PBMCs. Every receptor here comes from a male donor with HIV.

This clone was counted between two and nine times. This chain links TRBV28 with TRBJ2-7; 11 bases agree with TRBD2. After removal of 2 bases from V and 3 bases from J, the junction contained 3 bases not matched to a gene. The germline V gene encodes CDR1 MDHEN and CDR2 SYDVKM. This CDR3 has 15 amino acids. The CDR3 bases are TGTGCCAGCAGTTTACTAGCGGGGGGTCTCTACGAGCAGTACTTC. Translating gives CASSLLAGGLYEQYF.

The rearrangement joins TRBV30 to TRBJ1-5, with D tentatively TRBD1 (6 bases). Trimming took off 5 bases at V and 1 base at J, with 12 bases between the two ends. The CDR3 length is 14 residues. CDR1 and CDR2 (germline): GTSNPN, SVGIG (reference sequence). CDR3 bases: TGTGCCTGGGGGACACAATCCAGCAATCAGCCCCAGCATTTT. Translating gives CAWGTQSSNQPQHF. Based on the CDR3 plus reference TRBV30 and TRBJ1-5, the full variable domain is SQTIHQWPATLVQPVGSPLSLECTVEGTSNPNLYWYRQAAGRGLQLLFYSVGIGQISSEVPQNLSASRPQDRQFILSSKKLLLSDSGFYLCAWGTQSSNQPQHFGDGTRLSIL.

V and J are TRBV6-1 and TRBJ2-7; no definite D call. Germline CDR1 MNHNS, CDR2 SASEGT. Trimming pared 0 bases from V and 1 base from J, leaving 13 bases between. The CDR3 totals 16 residues. This CDR3 is CASSEASWQASYEQYF. The CDR3 nucleotides are TGTGCCAGCAGTGAAGCGAGTTGGCAGGCTTCCTACGAGCAGTACTTC.

This clone was seen a handful of times. The rearrangement links TRBV6-5 to TRBJ2-7, with 9 bases identical to TRBD1. This CDR3 is built from 14 residues. CDR1 is MNHEY, CDR2 SVGAGI, per germline. After removal of 6 bases from V and 0 bases from J, the junction contained 3 bases not matched to a gene. CDR3 protein: CASRQGASSYEQYF. CDR3 nucleotides: TGTGCCAGCAGACAGGGGGCTTCCTCCTACGAGCAGTACTTC.

This clone was counted between two and nine times. This chain joins TRBV7-9 and TRBJ2-7, with TRBD1 as a possible D gene (6 bases). Trimming stripped 5 bases from V and 0 bases from J, with 17 bases between. The CDR3 is 16 amino acids. Germline V lookup: CDR1 SEHNR, CDR2 FQNEAQ (reference sequence). CDR3 sequence (DNA): TGTGCCAGCAGCCCGATGACAGGTCCTTCCTCCTACGAGCAGTACTTC. This gives the protein CASSPMTGPSSYEQYF.

The gene calls are TRBV30 and TRBJ1-5, with D possibly matching TRBD1 (5 bases). The germline V and J ends were trimmed by 0 bases and 6 bases, with 12 bases remaining between them. Germline loops: CDR1 GTSNPN, CDR2 SVGIG (reference sequence). CDR3 size: 14 residues. The CDR3 is CAWSVIGTGQPQHF. DNA for the CDR3: TGTGCCTGGAGTGTAATAGGGACGGGTCAGCCCCAGCATTTT.

This chain uses TRBV6-6 with TRBJ2-7; 11 nucleotides match TRBD1. Per germline, CDR1 MNHNY and CDR2 SVGAGI (reference sequence). V gave up 6 bases and J gave up 5 bases; unmatched junction bases: 6. The CDR3 is 14 residues long. The CDR3 spells CASSTGQGANEQYF. The CDR3 DNA sequence: TGTGCCAGCAGCACAGGACAGGGGGCCAACGAGCAGTACTTC.

The chain links TRBV6-5 to TRBJ2-7; TRBD2 is a possible D gene (6 bases). V was trimmed by 2 bases and J by 2 bases, leaving 10 bases between them. Germline assignment: CDR1 MNHEY and CDR2 SVGAGI. The CDR3 has 14 amino acids. The CDR3 sequence is CASSYDRRAYEQYF. The CDR3 DNA is TGTGCCAGCAGTTACGATCGGAGGGCCTACGAGCAGTACTTC.

The rearrangement uses TRBV7-2 and TRBJ1-2; 7 bases fit TRBD1. Germline V gene sequence: CDR1 SGHTA, CDR2 FQGNSA. The J segment lost 2 bases and the V segment lost 4 bases, leaving 13 bases of the junction unmatched. The CDR3 totals 17 residues. CDR3 protein: CASSSGPNPGQNYGYTF. CDR3 sequence (DNA): TGTGCCAGCAGCTCGGGCCCCAACCCGGGACAGAACTATGGCTACACCTTC.

The chain couples TRBV5-6 to TRBJ2-5, with 11 bases aligning to TRBD2. Germline CDR1 and CDR2: SGHDT and YYEEEE. This CDR3 contains 16 residues. V lost 2 bases to trimming and J lost 3 bases; unmatched junction nucleotides: 6. CDR3 loop: CASSLFPTSGEETQYF. The CDR3 bases are TGTGCCAGCAGCTTATTCCCGACTAGCGGGGAAGAGACCCAGTACTTC. The whole variable domain, remainder taken from reference TRBV5-6 and TRBJ2-5, is DAGVTQSPTHLIKTRGQQVTLRCSPKSGHDTVSWYQQALGQGPQFIFQYYEEEERQRGNFPDRFSGHQFPNYSSELNVNALLLGDSALYLCASSLFPTSGEETQYFGPGTRLLVL.

This chain uses TRBV29-1 with TRBJ2-3; 13 nucleotides match TRBD2. CDR1 SQVTM and CDR2 ANQGSEA come from the germline V gene. Trimming removed 7 bases from V and 4 bases from J; junction bases left unmatched: 8. The CDR3 is 15 amino acids. The CDR3 loop is CSGTRLAGGADTQYF. CDR3 in DNA: TGCAGCGGGACCAGACTAGCGGGAGGAGCAGATACGCAGTATTTT.

The chain is built from TRBV27 and TRBJ2-7; D is perhaps TRBD2 (5 bases). The CDR3 is 13 residues long. Per the germline V gene, CDR1 is MNHEY and CDR2 is SMNVEV (reference sequence). Trimming took off 4 bases at V and 2 bases at J, with 9 bases between the two ends. The CDR3 region has the DNA TGTGCCAGCAGTTACTTCGGGGCCTACGAGCAGTACTTC. Amino acids: CASSYFGAYEQYF.

The genes are TRBV23-1 and TRBJ1-5; D is unclear. TRBV23-1 is annotated as an ORF whose role is uncertain. The CDR3 runs 17 residues. V was cut by 0 bases and J by 0 bases, with 12 bases left in between. In nucleotides, the CDR3 is TGCGCCAGCAGTCAATCGGCGTCAGGTTGTAGCAATCAGCCCCAGCATTTT. Translation gives CASSQSASGCSNQPQHF.

This clone has a handful of counts. The chain carries TRBV19 and TRBJ2-7, with TRBD2 matching 9 bases. CDR1 is LNHDA and CDR2 is SQIVND in the germline V gene (reference sequence). The CDR3 totals 13 residues. After removal of 5 bases from V and 5 bases from J, the junction contained 4 bases not matched to a gene. CDR3 bases: TGTGCCAGTAGTGCTAGCGGGAACCACGAGCAGTACTTC. Translated: CASSASGNHEQYF. The complete variable domain, with remaining parts taken from reference TRBV19 and TRBJ2-7, reads DGGITQSPKYLFRKEGQNVTLSCEQNLNHDAMYWYRQDPGQGLRLIYYSQIVNDFQKGDIAEGYSVSREKKESFPLTVTSAQKNPTAFYLCASSASGNHEQYFGPGTRLTVT.

This chain connects TRBV5-6 to TRBJ1-1, with unresolved D. Trimming took off 0 bases at V and 7 bases at J, with 10 bases between the two ends. The CDR3 has 13 amino acids. Looked up from germline, CDR1 is SGHDT and CDR2 is YYEEEE. The CDR3 here is CASSLAGRYEAFF. For the CDR3, the DNA is TGTGCCAGCAGCTTGGCCGGCAGATATGAAGCTTTCTTT.

V usage is TRBV7-6 and J usage is TRBJ2-3; TRBD2 aligns across 7 bases. This CDR3 is 15 amino acids long. CDR1 is SGHVS and CDR2 is FNYEAQ in the germline V gene. The J segment lost 0 bases and the V segment lost 5 bases, leaving 5 bases of the junction unmatched. As DNA, the CDR3 is TGTGCCAGCAGCCTGGGAGGGGACAGCACAGATACGCAGTATTTT. Translating it yields CASSLGGDSTDTQYF.

This clone was picked up a small number of times. V and J are TRBV6-5 and TRBJ1-1; 10 nucleotides align to TRBD1. V was clipped by 2 bases and J by 9 bases; unmatched bases: 9. The V gene's germline CDR1 is MNHEY and CDR2 SVGAGI. The CDR3 totals 15 residues. In nucleotides, the CDR3 is TGTGCCAGCAGTTACCCGGGACAGGGGATTTACCAAGCTTTCTTT. This sequence encodes CASSYPGQGIYQAFF.

This clone was counted between two and nine times. V gene TRBV15 combines with J gene TRBJ2-5; TRBD2 agrees at 7 bases. V lost 3 bases, J lost 4 bases, and 5 bases stayed unmatched. Germline CDR1 reads LNHNV; CDR2 reads YYDKDF (reference sequence). The CDR3 sequence is 14 residues long. The chain's CDR3 is CATSSSSGLETQYF. As DNA, the CDR3 is TGTGCCACCAGCAGTAGTAGCGGGCTAGAGACCCAGTACTTC.

This chain joins TRBV25-1 and TRBJ2-3, with 8 bases matching TRBD2. This CDR3 spans 16 amino acids. With 1 base clipped from V and 5 bases from J, the junction kept 8 bases outside the gene matches. Looked up from germline, CDR1 is MGHDK and CDR2 is SYGVNS. The CDR3 DNA sequence: TGTGCCAGCAGTGAATTCCAAGCGGGAGTGATAGATACGCAGTATTTT. Translation: CASSEFQAGVIDTQYF.

This chain joins TRBV4-3 and TRBJ1-2; no clear D gene. CDR3 length: 14 amino acids. The V gene lost 1 base and the J gene lost 3 bases, with 9 bases spanning the gap. Germline V gene lookup returns CDR1 LGHNA and CDR2 YSLEER. As DNA, the CDR3 is TGCGCCAGCAGCCAAGGTGCCGACCACTATGGCTACACCTTC. It translates to CASSQGADHYGYTF.

V is TRBV7-9 and J is TRBJ2-1; 9 bases align to TRBD2. Trimming took 3 bases from V and 9 from J; bases not matched to a gene: 9. Per the germline V gene, CDR1 is SEHNR and CDR2 is FQNEAQ (reference sequence). The CDR3 has 15 amino acids. The CDR3 coding sequence is TGTGCCAGCAGCTTTCTAGCGGGGTTAGTCGGTGAGCAGTTCTTC. Its translation is CASSFLAGLVGEQFF.

The rearrangement joins TRBV7-9 to TRBJ2-7; the D gene is possibly TRBD1 (6 bases). The germline V gene encodes CDR1 SEHNR and CDR2 FQNEAQ (reference sequence). Trimming removed 0 bases from V and 3 bases from J, with 15 bases in between. The length of the CDR3 is 16 residues. CDR3 coding DNA: TGTGCCAGCAGCTTAGCGCAAGGGGGAAACGGCTACGAGCAGTACTTC. This sequence encodes CASSLAQGGNGYEQYF. Full variable domain (remainder filled in from reference TRBV7-9 and TRBJ2-7): DTGVSQNPRHKITKRGQNVTFRCDPISEHNRLYWYRQTLGQGPEFLTYFQNEAQLEKSRLLSDRFSAERPKGSFSTLEIQRTEQGDSAMYLCASSLAQGGNGYEQYFGPGTRLTVT.

The chain uses TRBV6-7 and TRBJ2-3, with D possibly TRBD2 on 5 matching bases. TRBV6-7 is given ORF status, its function remaining uncertain. The V end lost 0 bases, the J end lost 7 bases, and 20 bases lay between the germline ends. This CDR3 has 17 residues. The CDR3 DNA reads as TGTGCCAGCAGTTACTCGACCCCGAGGGTCTGGGAAAATACGCAGTATTTT. Translating it yields CASSYSTPRVWENTQYF.

A few counts support this clone. The CDR3 loop is CASSLTGGSNQPQHF. The CDR3, as DNA: TGTGCCAGCAGTCTGACAGGGGGCAGTAATCAGCCCCAGCATTTT. This chain connects TRBV28 to TRBJ1-5; 10 bases map to TRBD1. V shed 5 bases, J shed 4 bases, and the junction held 5 bases outside the gene matches. The CDR3 spans 15 residues. Germline CDR1 MDHEN, CDR2 SYDVKM.

V gene TRBV28 combines with J gene TRBJ2-7, with 11 bases that match TRBD2. Germline V gives CDR1 MDHEN, CDR2 SYDVKM. The CDR3 length is 17 residues. Trimming took 4 bases from V and 4 from J; bases not matched to a gene: 12. This CDR3 is CASSSTTTSGIMYEQYF. In DNA form, the CDR3 reads TGTGCCAGCAGTTCCACCACGACTAGCGGGATTATGTACGAGCAGTACTTC. Using reference TRBV28 and TRBJ2-7 for the parts outside the CDR3, the full variable domain is DVKVTQSSRYLVKRTGEKVFLECVQDMDHENMFWYRQDPGLGLRLIYFSYDVKMKEKGDIPEGYSVSREKKERFSLILESASTNQTSMYLCASSSTTTSGIMYEQYFGPGTRLTVT.

The V gene is TRBV5-1, the J gene TRBJ1-1; maybe TRBD1 (5 bases). The germline V and J ends were trimmed by 5 bases and 1 base, with 12 bases remaining between them. Germline values: CDR1 SGHRS, CDR2 YFSETQ. The CDR3 is 14 residues long. The CDR3 coding sequence is TGCGCCAGCAGATTTGGGGGAGGGAACACTGAAGCTTTCTTT. Its protein is CASRFGGGNTEAFF.